A selection of T cell receptor beta chains follows, all from one sample in a study of T cells after posttransplantation cyclophosphamide. The data were produced by immunoSEQ multiplex PCR, yet TCRdb's version contains in-frame clones alone and is incomplete. The table includes roughly 19,000 clones, around 87% detected once. The material was PBMCs, obtained around 390 days after allogeneic stem cell transplant with calcineurin inhibitor and methotrexate. The source is a female patient aged 30 to 45 who received an allogeneic stem cell transplant from an unrelated donor, was CMV-positive, and had acute and chronic GVHD. The graft donor may be the source of some T cells. CDR3s leave out the opening cysteine and the closing phenylalanine or tryptophan.

>TRBJ1-2|TRBV11-2
ASSRGRGVYGYT
>TRBJ1-6|TRBV4-3
ASSPKGVQGSPLH
>TRBJ2-1|TRBV27
ASRRTSGSIGEQF
>TRBJ2-1|TRBV6-5
ASSYSGTGNEQF
>TRBJ2-5|TRBV18
ASSSGTQETQY
>TRBJ1-1|TRBV10-3
AADPGSGTEAF
>TRBJ2-1|TRBV27
ASRLSGTSNEQF
>TRBJ1-3|TRBV9
ASSAAGGSGNTIY
>TRBJ2-2|TRBV7-8
ASRHRAGTITGRGTGELF
>TRBJ1-4|TRBV19
ASTPGEKLF
>TRBJ1-3|TRBV29-1
SAMVGWEAGNTIY
>TRBJ1-1|TRBV11-2
ASSARRGGNTEAF
>TRBJ1-1|TRBV18
ASSEANTEAF
>TRBJ2-1|TRBV7-8
ASSLGQGPYNEQF
>TRBJ1-2|TRBV14
ASSQDRRDRAFA
>-|TRBV5-4
ASSVGQGSYEQY
>TRBJ1-1|TRBV5-8
ASSLGTVEAF
>TRBJ1-5|TRBV19
ASSKRSTGLNQPQH
>TRBJ2-1|TRBV7-8
ASSFSGSSYNEQF
>TRBJ1-2|TRBV28
ATLARVYGYT
>TRBJ2-3|TRBV27
ASTPGTSGYTDTQY
>TRBJ2-1|TRBV11-3
ASSRGHSRDEQF
>TRBJ1-3|TRBV18
ASSPSSSGNTIY
>TRBJ1-3|TRBV27
ASSPRTGGNTIY
>TRBJ1-1|TRBV9
ASSVGTGKGTEAF
>TRBJ2-7|TRBV11-3
ASSHTGNYEQY
>TRBJ2-1|TRBV4-3
ASSQGLAAYNEQF
>TRBJ2-3|TRBV2
ASSASGSNTDTQY